This T cell receptor (beta chain) is drawn from a study of T cells in Graves' hyperthyroidism and ophthalmopathy. This clonotype was seen a few times. Since the CDR3 does not end with the conserved phenylalanine or tryptophan, this likely comes from a read error. With a duration under 2 months, the hyperthyroidism was newly diagnosed in patients aged 18 to 65. The diagnostic basis comprised clinical symptoms, serum thyroxine and TRAb, thyroid ultrasound and orbital computed tomography. Amplification of TCR beta CDR3 regions was performed using RNA transcripts as template. When the TCR CDR3 underwent first-round RT-PCR, the HTBI primer set was used. TCRdb re-analysed the multiplex PCR reads in MiXCR, keeping a single row per CDR3 protein. The sample consists of approximately 420,000 distinct CDR3 sequences, 14% to 15% of them appearing once. This receptor was taken from a woman aged 30 to 39 with Graves' hyperthyroidism. Sequenced sample: blood.

In DNA, the CDR3 is TGTGCCAGCAGCCACACAGGGGGAATGAACACTGAAGCTTTCTCT. It encodes CASSHTGGMNTEAFS. The V gene is TRBV3-1, the J gene TRBJ1-1, with TRBD1 identical over 8 bases. There are 15 residues in the CDR3. From germline, CDR1 is LGHDT and CDR2 YNNKEL (reference sequence). The J segment lost 0 bases and the V segment lost 3 bases, leaving 3 bases of the junction unmatched.